This TCR beta chain was identified during a study of T cells in Graves' hyperthyroidism and ophthalmopathy. About the research overall: Upon initial diagnosis and before any treatment, peripheral blood was collected.

Study results and caveats: Stable hyperthyroidism was separated from ophthalmopathy by a model based on 13 V-J features.

A patient was excluded if there was uncontrolled infection, other autoimmune disease, pregnancy or lactation. This CDR3 spans 15 amino acids. V dropped 2 bases and J dropped 2 bases, with 15 bases sitting between them. Germline V gene sequence: CDR1 DFQATT, CDR2 SNEGSKA (reference sequence). This clonotype was picked up many times. Its antigen is unknown. Researchers took RNA transcripts and amplified the TCR beta CDR3 regions from them. HTBI primers were employed in a first-round RT-PCR of the TCR CDR3. A single record per CDR3 protein comes from TCRdb applying MiXCR to the multiplex PCR reads. Among 500,000 or so distinct CDR3 sequences listed, about a sixth were seen once.

The sequence derives from a young woman with Graves' ophthalmopathy. Sequenced input: blood. This sequence joins TRBV20-1 and TRBJ2-5; TRBD2 might be the D (5 bases). CDR3 protein: CSARRSGSWQETQYF. Written as DNA, the CDR3 is TGCAGTGCTAGAAGGAGTGGGAGTTGGCAAGAGACCCAGTACTTC.